The 21 T cell receptor beta chains reported below all come from one sample, sequenced in a study of cytomegalovirus exposure and HLA in healthy donors. The PCR ran on 60 Vbeta and 13 Jbeta primers. Sequencing used immunoSEQ multiplex PCR; TCRdb keeps in-frame clones, though not all of them. The sample includes roughly 120,000 clones, roughly 81% of them seen just once. The sample comprised PBMCs. Receptors were obtained from a woman aged 25 to 39 in good health and CMV-seronegative.

This chain uses TRBV4-2 with TRBJ2-3, with TRBD2 matching over 12 bases. This CDR3 spans 16 amino acids. The germline gives CDR1 LGHNA, CDR2 YNFKEQ. The junction had 2 bases not matched to a gene; V was cut back by 0 bases and J by 4 bases. CDR3 amino acids: CASSQDLAGGPDTQYF. The CDR3 DNA reads as TGTGCCAGCAGCCAAGATCTAGCGGGAGGGCCAGATACGCAGTATTTT.

This chain joins TRBV6-5 and TRBJ1-4; tentative D call: TRBD1 (5 bases). V was clipped by 6 bases and J by 2 bases, with 10 bases between them. Germline V gives CDR1 MNHEY, CDR2 SVGAGI. CDR3 length equals 14 residues. In nucleotides, the CDR3 is TGTGCCAGCAGCCGGACACAGACTAATGAAAAACTGTTTTTT. Its translation: CASSRTQTNEKLFF.

This clone was seen once. The chain employs TRBV7-3 and TRBJ2-5; 9 nucleotides match TRBD2. J lost 5 bases, V lost 2 bases, and 6 bases had no gene match. The CDR3 contains 15 residues. Germline V gene sequence: CDR1 SGHTA, CDR2 FQGTGA. The DNA for the CDR3 is TGTGCCAGCAGCTTAGATGCGGGGGGGCCGGAGACCCAGTACTTC. As protein: CASSLDAGGPETQYF. Together with reference TRBV7-3 and TRBJ2-5, the CDR3 gives the full variable domain: GAGVSQTPSNKVTEKGKYVELRCDPISGHTALYWYRQSLGQGPEFLIYFQGTGAADDSGLPNDRFFAVRPEGSVSTLKIQRTERGDSAVYLCASSLDAGGPETQYFGPGTRLLVL.

The J gene is TRBJ2-1, the V gene TRBV19, with a weak D call TRBD1 (6 bases). Trimming took off 1 base at V and 0 bases at J, with 10 bases between the two ends. There are 16 residues in the CDR3. Per germline, CDR1 LNHDA and CDR2 SQIVND (reference sequence). CDR3 coding DNA: TGTGCCAGTAGTATAGCAGTGGGGGCCTCCTACAATGAGCAGTTCTTC. Protein: CASSIAVGASYNEQFF.

The V gene is TRBV19, the J gene TRBJ2-2; 8 nucleotides match TRBD1. CDR3 length equals 15 residues. V dropped 5 bases and J dropped 2; count of bases not matched to a gene: 4. CDR1 and CDR2 from the germline V gene are LNHDA and SQIVND (reference sequence). CDR3 amino acids: CASSYQGANTGELFF. The DNA of the CDR3 is TGTGCCAGTAGTTACCAGGGGGCTAACACCGGGGAGCTGTTTTTT.

V gene TRBV9 combines with J gene TRBJ2-2, with 10 bases matching TRBD2. Trimming cost V 0 bases and J 1 base; bases outside gene matches: 18. Germline V CDR1 and CDR2: SGDLS, YYNGEE. The CDR3 spans 22 residues. CDR3 protein: CASSVGWGGASGGPLNTGELFF. The CDR3 DNA is TGTGCCAGCAGCGTAGGTTGGGGGGGGGCTAGCGGGGGCCCACTGAACACCGGGGAGCTGTTTTTT. The entire variable domain, with the rest obtained from reference TRBV9 and TRBJ2-2, is as follows: DSGVTQTPKHLITATGQRVTLRCSPRSGDLSVYWYQQSLDQGLQFLIQYYNGEERAKGNILERFSAQQFPDLHSELNLSSLELGDSALYFCASSVGWGGASGGPLNTGELFFGEGSRLTVL.

V gene TRBV29-1 combines with J gene TRBJ1-2; D not certain. V was trimmed by 2 bases and J by 0 bases, leaving 16 bases between them. Germline CDR1 SQVTM, CDR2 ANQGSEA. CDR3 length equals 16 residues. The CDR3 here is CSVERYPTQSNYGYTF. The CDR3 DNA reads as TGCAGCGTTGAACGATACCCGACTCAATCTAACTATGGCTACACCTTC.

The genes are TRBV6-4 and TRBJ2-3; TRBD2 is a possible D gene (6 bases). CDR1 and CDR2 (germline): MRHNA, SNTAGT. The CDR3 is 16 amino acids. V shed 2 bases and J shed 0 bases, with 12 bases lying between them. Here the CDR3 DNA reads TGTGCCAGCAGTGACCTGGCGGGAACTAGCACAGATACGCAGTATTTT. Its translation is CASSDLAGTSTDTQYF.

This sequence joins TRBV9 and TRBJ2-7; 8 bases match TRBD2. The CDR3 covers 16 residues. The ends lost 4 bases at V and 5 bases at J; junction bases unmatched: 14. Germline CDR1 and CDR2: SGDLS and YYNGEE. The CDR3 nucleotides read TGTGCCAGCAGCTCAGACCCCCGGGGGGGCCTTAACGAGCAGTACTTC. Protein sequence: CASSSDPRGGLNEQYF.

Comments on this clone: The junction does not match germline at one end; this may be a read error. V and J are TRBV7-7 and TRBJ2-1, with 11 positions matching TRBD1. This CDR3 region has 15 residues. Germline CDR1 SSHAT, CDR2 FNYEAQ (reference sequence). The CDR3 nucleotides are TGTGCTAGCAGCTCAGGGACAGGGGGAGACAATGAGCAGTTCTTC. It codes for CASSSGTGGDNEQFF.

The chain joins TRBV9 to TRBJ2-7, with 7 bases aligning to TRBD1. V was clipped by 3 bases and J by 0 bases; unmatched bases: 9. Germline V CDR1 and CDR2: SGDLS, YYNGEE. The CDR3 is 16 amino acids. In nucleotides, the CDR3 is TGTGCCAGCAGCGCGACCGGGACAGTCACCTCCTACGAGCAGTACTTC. Translating it yields CASSATGTVTSYEQYF.

The chain links TRBV5-1 to TRBJ2-1, with D possibly matching TRBD2 (5 bases). The CDR3 has 13 amino acids. The ends were cut back, 4 bases at V and 6 bases at J, with 11 bases in the middle. Germline values: CDR1 SGHRS, CDR2 YFSETQ. The CDR3 DNA is TGCGCCAGCAGCCTTACTAGGCGCAATGAGCAGTTCTTC. This gives the protein CASSLTRRNEQFF.

The chain links TRBV13 to TRBJ2-2, with 8 positions matching TRBD2. This CDR3 comprises 14 residues. The V and J ends lost 10 bases and 0 bases, in that order; junction bases with no gene match: 4. The germline V gene has CDR1 PRHDT and CDR2 FYEKMQ (reference sequence). CDR3 in DNA: TGTGCCACGAGGCGGGGGGCGAACACCGGGGAGCTGTTTTTT. Translation gives CATRRGANTGELFF.

The gene calls are TRBV5-1 and TRBJ2-2, with D perhaps TRBD1 (5 bases). The V end lost 4 bases, the J end lost 2 bases, and 12 bases lay between the germline ends. The CDR3 spans 15 residues. From germline, CDR1 is SGHRS and CDR2 YFSETQ. This chain's CDR3 is CASSPQDRNTGELFF. In DNA form, the CDR3 reads TGCGCCAGCAGCCCGCAAGACAGAAACACCGGGGAGCTGTTTTTT.

V and J are TRBV19 and TRBJ1-1; TRBD1 matches at 8 bases. Per the germline V gene, CDR1 is LNHDA and CDR2 is SQIVND (reference sequence). Trimming cost V 4 bases and J 4 bases; bases outside gene matches: 5. This CDR3 contains 14 residues. CDR3 in DNA: TGTGCCAGTAGTACACGGACAGGGAGCACTGAAGCTTTCTTT. As protein: CASSTRTGSTEAFF. The entire variable domain, with the rest obtained from reference TRBV19 and TRBJ1-1, is as follows: DGGITQSPKYLFRKEGQNVTLSCEQNLNHDAMYWYRQDPGQGLRLIYYSQIVNDFQKGDIAEGYSVSREKKESFPLTVTSAQKNPTAFYLCASSTRTGSTEAFFGQGTRLTVV.

The V gene is TRBV12-5, the J gene TRBJ1-2; 10 positions match TRBD1. Trimming at V came to 2 bases and at J to 9 bases, leaving 3 bases not matched to a gene. Germline V lookup: CDR1 LGHNT, CDR2 FRNRAP. This CDR3 has 13 amino acids. The CDR3, as DNA: TGTGCTAGTGGTTTGCCGGGACAGGGGAGCTACACCTTC. This sequence encodes CASGLPGQGSYTF.

V is TRBV19 and J is TRBJ2-3, with 11 positions matching TRBD2. The V gene's germline CDR1 is LNHDA and CDR2 SQIVND (reference sequence). The J segment lost 8 bases and the V segment lost 7 bases, leaving 11 bases of the junction unmatched. The CDR3 extends over 15 amino acids. CDR3 DNA: TGTGCCAGTACCCTTCCTACTAGCGGGGGCGCTACGCAGTATTTT. Translation: CASTLPTSGGATQYF.

The chain recombines TRBV5-8 with TRBJ1-4; maybe TRBD1 (6 bases). The length of the CDR3 is 18 residues. Trimming stripped 3 bases from V and 0 bases from J, with 18 bases between. In germline, CDR1 is SGHTS, CDR2 YDEGEE. CDR3 in amino acids: CASSSSWTADATNEKLFF. CDR3 coding DNA: TGTGCCAGCAGCTCCTCCTGGACAGCAGATGCAACTAATGAAAAACTGTTTTTT.

V and J are TRBV19 and TRBJ1-5, with D possibly being TRBD1 (5 bases). V dropped 2 bases and J dropped 6 bases, with 14 bases sitting between them. Per the germline V gene, CDR1 is LNHDA and CDR2 is SQIVND (reference sequence). This CDR3 has 15 residues. CDR3 bases: TGTGCCAGTAGTATACTCAGGGAATGGACTCAGCCCCAGCATTTT. Protein sequence: CASSILREWTQPQHF.

This chain links TRBV6-5 with TRBJ2-7, with D maybe TRBD2 (6 bases). V lost 1 base and J lost 1, with 8 bases in between. The CDR3 sequence is 14 residues long. The germline V gene encodes CDR1 MNHEY and CDR2 SVGAGI. The CDR3 DNA follows: TGTGCCAGCAGTTACTATGCGGGATCCTACGAGCAGTACTTC. It encodes CASSYYAGSYEQYF.

The rearrangement uses TRBV10-2 and TRBJ2-3; TRBD2 aligns across 8 bases. V was pared by 4 bases and J by 6 bases, with 9 bases of the junction left unmatched. This CDR3 region has 15 residues. CDR1 and CDR2 (germline): WSHSY, SAAADI. In nucleotides, the CDR3 is TGCGCCAGCAGTGGTAGCGGGATCAAGTCGGATACGCAGTATTTT. Translation gives CASSGSGIKSDTQYF.